Listed below are T cell receptor beta chains from one sample, sequenced in a study of blood T cell repertoires in COVID-19. Here immunoSEQ multiplex PCR was the method, and the copy in TCRdb shows in-frame clones only, minus some. The sample lists approximately 260,000 clones, 80% to 90% seen once, with roughly 3.7% in the top ten. Sequences were obtained from peripheral blood. These receptor sequences come from a woman aged 40 to 50 with acute or convalescent COVID-19. Each CDR3 is given with its conserved first and last residue. Fields, in order: V gene, D gene, J gene, CDR3 protein. D genes are given only for firm matches.

v_gene: TRBV6-5; d_gene: .; j_gene: TRBJ1-1; CDR3aa: CASSYSSGYEAFF
v_gene: TRBV6-5; d_gene: .; j_gene: TRBJ2-3; CDR3aa: CASRLGEADTQYF
v_gene: TRBV21-1; d_gene: .; j_gene: TRBJ1-2; CDR3aa: CASSSGGSGYTF
v_gene: TRBV6-5; d_gene: TRBD1; j_gene: TRBJ1-2; CDR3aa: CASRPGQGTYTF
v_gene: TRBV19; d_gene: .; j_gene: TRBJ1-6; CDR3aa: CASRIWSSYNSPLHF
v_gene: TRBV6-1; d_gene: TRBD1; j_gene: TRBJ1-2; CDR3aa: CASSPGTGNGYTF
v_gene: TRBV9; d_gene: .; j_gene: TRBJ1-1; CDR3aa: CASSSNPSAGVDTEAFF
v_gene: TRBV5-1; d_gene: TRBD1; j_gene: TRBJ1-2; CDR3aa: CASSLDRVNGYTF
v_gene: TRBV6-5; d_gene: .; j_gene: TRBJ2-4; CDR3aa: CASSTDPAAKNIQYF
v_gene: TRBV9; d_gene: .; j_gene: TRBJ1-1; CDR3aa: CASSVKWGAAEAFF
v_gene: TRBV18; d_gene: TRBD2; j_gene: TRBJ2-3; CDR3aa: CASSPVEASGGFGTQYF
v_gene: TRBV12-3/TRBV12-4; d_gene: .; j_gene: TRBJ1-2; CDR3aa: CASSLSQGEWLSF
v_gene: TRBV3-1/TRBV3-2; d_gene: TRBD2; j_gene: TRBJ2-3; CDR3aa: CASSQGSGGFGDTQYF
v_gene: TRBV24-1; d_gene: TRBD1; j_gene: TRBJ2-1; CDR3aa: CATSDQGAGNEQFF
v_gene: TRBV6-2/TRBV6-3; d_gene: TRBD1; j_gene: TRBJ1-1; CDR3aa: CASSFPTGANFEAFF
v_gene: TRBV3-1/TRBV3-2; d_gene: .; j_gene: TRBJ1-6; CDR3aa: CASSQSTSSYNSPLHF
v_gene: TRBV7-9; d_gene: .; j_gene: TRBJ2-3; CDR3aa: CASSSQVSTDTQYF
v_gene: TRBV10-3; d_gene: TRBD1; j_gene: TRBJ2-1; CDR3aa: CAIRDRDSISANQFF
v_gene: TRBV27; d_gene: .; j_gene: TRBJ2-2; CDR3aa: CASTLDRFNTGELFF
v_gene: TRBV7-2; d_gene: TRBD1; j_gene: TRBJ2-5; CDR3aa: CASSLGTGNIQETQYF
v_gene: TRBV9; d_gene: TRBD2; j_gene: TRBJ2-2; CDR3aa: CASSVKRGGGNTGELFF
v_gene: TRBV20-1; d_gene: .; j_gene: TRBJ1-3; CDR3aa: CSASLGNTIYF
v_gene: TRBV12-5; d_gene: .; j_gene: TRBJ1-6; CDR3aa: CASGLTNTGRGSPLHF
v_gene: TRBV19; d_gene: .; j_gene: TRBJ2-2; CDR3aa: CASSINRDANTGELFF
v_gene: TRBV7-9; d_gene: .; j_gene: TRBJ2-3; CDR3aa: CASSLSTDTQYF
v_gene: TRBV5-6; d_gene: .; j_gene: TRBJ1-2; CDR3aa: CASSSQGSGYTF
v_gene: TRBV6-1; d_gene: .; j_gene: TRBJ1-5; CDR3aa: CASSEARTGWYQPQHF
v_gene: TRBV6-1; d_gene: TRBD1; j_gene: TRBJ1-2; CDR3aa: CASSERTGFNYGYTF
v_gene: TRBV19; d_gene: .; j_gene: TRBJ1-5; CDR3aa: CASSIGHGSNQPQHF
v_gene: TRBV5-1; d_gene: .; j_gene: TRBJ1-6; CDR3aa: CASSLSGYADSPLHF
v_gene: TRBV9; d_gene: .; j_gene: TRBJ2-1; CDR3aa: CASSVTPGLVYNEQFF
v_gene: TRBV6-2/TRBV6-3; d_gene: TRBD1; j_gene: TRBJ1-5; CDR3aa: CAISPSFPESRQGAKGNQPQHF
v_gene: TRBV2; d_gene: .; j_gene: TRBJ1-2; CDR3aa: CASPGVHGYTF
v_gene: TRBV27; d_gene: .; j_gene: TRBJ1-1; CDR3aa: CASSFNGKGTEAFF
v_gene: TRBV19; d_gene: TRBD1; j_gene: TRBJ1-2; CDR3aa: CASSPQPGQVGNGYTF
v_gene: TRBV7-8; d_gene: .; j_gene: TRBJ2-2; CDR3aa: CASSYHAGELFF
v_gene: TRBV5-1; d_gene: TRBD1; j_gene: TRBJ2-5; CDR3aa: CASSSDRVVRETQYF
v_gene: TRBV6-1; d_gene: TRBD2; j_gene: TRBJ2-4; CDR3aa: CASSELAVYRYF
v_gene: TRBV5-1; d_gene: TRBD2; j_gene: TRBJ2-3; CDR3aa: CASSFQAGGPSDTQYF
v_gene: TRBV19; d_gene: .; j_gene: TRBJ2-1; CDR3aa: CASKPGQSYNEQFF
v_gene: TRBV24-1; d_gene: .; j_gene: TRBJ1-2; CDR3aa: CATSERASGGYGYTF
v_gene: TRBV18; d_gene: TRBD2; j_gene: TRBJ2-5; CDR3aa: CASSPTSGTQETQYF
v_gene: TRBV4-1; d_gene: .; j_gene: TRBJ1-3; CDR3aa: CASSQPSNRNTIYF
v_gene: TRBV30; d_gene: .; j_gene: TRBJ1-2; CDR3aa: CAWSGGNYGYTF
v_gene: TRBV13; d_gene: TRBD2; j_gene: TRBJ2-5; CDR3aa: CASSLTSGGQETQYF
v_gene: TRBV29-1; d_gene: .; j_gene: TRBJ2-1; CDR3aa: CSVEDWSFSYNEQFF
v_gene: TRBV2; d_gene: .; j_gene: TRBJ1-3; CDR3aa: CASSGQDGPGNTIYF
v_gene: TRBV12-5; d_gene: .; j_gene: TRBJ1-5; CDR3aa: CASGLEGNQPQHF
v_gene: TRBV24-1; d_gene: TRBD1; j_gene: TRBJ2-2; CDR3aa: CATSESGTATGELFF
v_gene: TRBV3-1/TRBV3-2; d_gene: .; j_gene: TRBJ1-6; CDR3aa: CASSQTGGGNNSPLHF
v_gene: TRBV30; d_gene: .; j_gene: TRBJ1-2; CDR3aa: CAWSVAGNYGYTF
v_gene: TRBV30; d_gene: TRBD1; j_gene: TRBJ1-3; CDR3aa: CAWQGASGNTIYF
v_gene: TRBV14; d_gene: .; j_gene: TRBJ1-1; CDR3aa: CASSQEPGKTAFF
v_gene: TRBV6-5; d_gene: .; j_gene: TRBJ2-1; CDR3aa: CASTKGASYNEQFF
v_gene: TRBV10-3; d_gene: .; j_gene: TRBJ2-5; CDR3aa: CAISEGGGETQYF
v_gene: TRBV2; d_gene: TRBD1; j_gene: TRBJ1-1; CDR3aa: CASSHKQGVRTEAFF
v_gene: TRBV7-2; d_gene: TRBD1; j_gene: TRBJ1-5; CDR3aa: CASSSDRGNQPQHF
v_gene: TRBV27; d_gene: TRBD1; j_gene: TRBJ2-1; CDR3aa: CASSPVGTGGPLYNEQFF
v_gene: TRBV6-5; d_gene: TRBD1; j_gene: TRBJ1-1; CDR3aa: CASSYGTGEAFF